This T cell receptor beta chain was observed in a study of shared clonotypes between healthy human individuals. Findings and caveats of the study: Generation probabilities were higher for clonotypes shared across all four sorted-subset donors than for unshared ones. A handful of donors shared around 5.2% of their naive CD4 clonotypes.

Splitting of each subset's genomic DNA was done evenly across several immunoSEQ plates. The data were produced by immunoSEQ multiplex PCR, yet TCRdb's version contains in-frame clones alone and is incomplete. Counted here are over 2 million clones, over 85% occurring once; the ten biggest clones make up 0.9% to 1.4%. Naive CD8 isolation took CD45RO-negative cells positively selected for CCR7 and excluded terminally differentiated effector memory CD45RA+ cells. About this clone itself: No antigen is known for it. At the DNA level, this CDR3 is encoded by other sequences in the same sample as well.

The CDR3 length is 11 residues. CDR1 and CDR2 from the germline V gene are GTSNPN and SVGIG (reference sequence). V dropped 2 bases and J dropped 4 bases, with 6 bases sitting between them. The receptor's source is a man between 18 and 29 years old in good health. The chain recombines TRBV30 with TRBJ2-7; D ambiguous. Material: naive CD8+ T cells sorted from blood. This CDR3 reads CAWSSRYEQYF. The CDR3 region has the DNA TGTGCCTGGAGTTCCCGATACGAGCAGTACTTC.